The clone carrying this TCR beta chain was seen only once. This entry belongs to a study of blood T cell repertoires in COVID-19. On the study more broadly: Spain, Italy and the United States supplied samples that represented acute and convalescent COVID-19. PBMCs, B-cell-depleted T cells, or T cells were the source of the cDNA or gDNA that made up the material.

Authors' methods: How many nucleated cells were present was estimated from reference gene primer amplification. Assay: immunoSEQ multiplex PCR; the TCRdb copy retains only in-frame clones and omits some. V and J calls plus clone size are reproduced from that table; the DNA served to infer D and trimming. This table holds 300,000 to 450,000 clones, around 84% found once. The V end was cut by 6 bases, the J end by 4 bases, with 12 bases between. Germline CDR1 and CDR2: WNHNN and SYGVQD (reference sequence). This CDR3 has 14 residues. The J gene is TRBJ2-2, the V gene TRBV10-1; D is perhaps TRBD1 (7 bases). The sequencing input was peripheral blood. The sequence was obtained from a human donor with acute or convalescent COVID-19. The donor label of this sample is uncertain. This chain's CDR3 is CASSQGGGTGELFF. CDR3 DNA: TGCGCCAGCAGCCAGGGGGGAGGCACCGGGGAGCTGTTTTTT.